A single T cell receptor beta chain is shown here with its context. This sample was taken from a study of blood T cell repertoires in COVID-19. Germline CDR1 reads SGHVS; CDR2 reads FNYEAQ. The CDR3 covers 16 residues. V gave up 4 bases and J gave up 4 bases, with 19 bases separating them. Cohorts were assigned according to the clinical history that participants reported. What the recovered Cohort 3 donors had was two negative PCRs, clearance, or symptom resolution. Profiled with immunoSEQ multiplex PCR; TCRdb holds only in-frame clones, not every one. The table has some 320,000 clones, roughly nine tenths seen once.

J is TRBJ1-1 and V is TRBV7-6, with D uncertain. The sequence was obtained from a man in his sixties who had recovered from COVID-19. What was sequenced was PBMCs or T cells enriched from blood (not recorded which). CDR3 sequence reads: CASSSRHLQSGTEAFF. CDR3 sequence (DNA): TGTGCCAGCAGCTCCCGTCACCTACAGTCAGGCACTGAAGCTTTCTTT.